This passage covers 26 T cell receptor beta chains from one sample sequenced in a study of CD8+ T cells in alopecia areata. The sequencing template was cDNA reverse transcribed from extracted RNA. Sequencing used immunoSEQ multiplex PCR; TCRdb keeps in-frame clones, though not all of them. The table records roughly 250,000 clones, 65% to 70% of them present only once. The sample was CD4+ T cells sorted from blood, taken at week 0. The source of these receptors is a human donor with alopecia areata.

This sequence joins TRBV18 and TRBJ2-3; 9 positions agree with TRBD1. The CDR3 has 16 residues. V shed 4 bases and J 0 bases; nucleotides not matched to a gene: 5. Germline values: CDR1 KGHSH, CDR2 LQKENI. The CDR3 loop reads CASSLTGTGSTDTQYF. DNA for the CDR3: TGTGCCAGCTCACTAACCGGGACAGGGAGCACAGATACGCAGTATTTT.

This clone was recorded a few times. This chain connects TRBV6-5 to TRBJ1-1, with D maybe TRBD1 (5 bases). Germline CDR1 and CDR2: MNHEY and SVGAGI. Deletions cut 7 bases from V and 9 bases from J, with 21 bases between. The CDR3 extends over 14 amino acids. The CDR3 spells CASIPIQGEGKAFF. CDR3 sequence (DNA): TGTGCCAGCATTCCCATTCAGGGAGAGGGAAAAGCTTTCTTT.

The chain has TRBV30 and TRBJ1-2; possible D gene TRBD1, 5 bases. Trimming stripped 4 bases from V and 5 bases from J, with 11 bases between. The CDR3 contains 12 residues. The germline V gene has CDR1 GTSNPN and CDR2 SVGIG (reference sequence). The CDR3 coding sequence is TGTGCCTGGATGGACATGGGGTATGGCTACACCTTC. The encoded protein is CAWMDMGYGYTF.

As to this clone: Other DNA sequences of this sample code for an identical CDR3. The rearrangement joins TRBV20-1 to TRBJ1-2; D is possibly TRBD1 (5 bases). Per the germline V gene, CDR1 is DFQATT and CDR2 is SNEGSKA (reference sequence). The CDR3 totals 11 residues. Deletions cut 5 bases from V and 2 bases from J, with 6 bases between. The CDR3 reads CSARDNYGYTF. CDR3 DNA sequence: TGCAGTGCTCGGGACAACTATGGCTACACCTTC.

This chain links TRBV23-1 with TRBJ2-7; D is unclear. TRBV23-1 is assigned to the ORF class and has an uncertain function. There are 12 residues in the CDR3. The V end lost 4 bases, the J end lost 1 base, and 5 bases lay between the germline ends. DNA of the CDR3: TGCGCCAGCAGTCCCAAGTCCTACGAGCAGTACTTC. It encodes CASSPKSYEQYF.

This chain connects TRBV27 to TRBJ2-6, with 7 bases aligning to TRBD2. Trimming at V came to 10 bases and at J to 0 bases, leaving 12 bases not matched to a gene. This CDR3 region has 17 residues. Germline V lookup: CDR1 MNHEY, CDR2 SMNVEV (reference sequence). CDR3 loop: CATGGDSVYSGANVLTF. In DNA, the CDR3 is TGTGCCACGGGGGGAGACAGCGTTTACTCTGGGGCCAACGTCCTGACTTTC.

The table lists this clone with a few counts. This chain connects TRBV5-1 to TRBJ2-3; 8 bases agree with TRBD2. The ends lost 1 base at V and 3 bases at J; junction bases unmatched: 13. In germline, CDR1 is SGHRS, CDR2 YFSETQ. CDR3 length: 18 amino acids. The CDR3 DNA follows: TGCGCCAGCAGCTTGCTGTCTAGCGGGCGACGTGAGACAGATACGCAGTATTTT. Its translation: CASSLLSSGRRETDTQYF.

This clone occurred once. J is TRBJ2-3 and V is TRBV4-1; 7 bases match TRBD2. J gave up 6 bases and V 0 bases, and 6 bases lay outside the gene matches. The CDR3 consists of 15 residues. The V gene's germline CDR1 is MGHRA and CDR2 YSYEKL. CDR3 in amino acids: CASSQDGLGRDTQYF. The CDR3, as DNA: TGCGCCAGCAGCCAAGACGGACTAGGGCGGGATACGCAGTATTTT.

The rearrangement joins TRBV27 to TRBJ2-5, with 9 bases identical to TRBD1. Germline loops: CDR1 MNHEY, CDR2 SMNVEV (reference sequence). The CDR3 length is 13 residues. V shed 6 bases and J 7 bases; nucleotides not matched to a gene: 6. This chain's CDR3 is CASRVTGGGTQYF. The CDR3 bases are TGTGCCAGCAGGGTGACAGGGGGAGGGACCCAGTACTTC.

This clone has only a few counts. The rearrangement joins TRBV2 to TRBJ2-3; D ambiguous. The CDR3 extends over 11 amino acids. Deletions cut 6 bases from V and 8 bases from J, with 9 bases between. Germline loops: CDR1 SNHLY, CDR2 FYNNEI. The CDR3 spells CASSQLATQYF. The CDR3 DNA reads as TGTGCCAGCAGCCAGCTGGCTACGCAGTATTTT.

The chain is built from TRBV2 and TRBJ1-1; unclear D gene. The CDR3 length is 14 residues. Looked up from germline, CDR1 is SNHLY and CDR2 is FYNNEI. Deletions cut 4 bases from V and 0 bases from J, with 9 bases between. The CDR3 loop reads CASSASSMNTEAFF. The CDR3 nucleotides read TGTGCCAGCAGTGCAAGTTCGATGAACACTGAAGCTTTCTTT.

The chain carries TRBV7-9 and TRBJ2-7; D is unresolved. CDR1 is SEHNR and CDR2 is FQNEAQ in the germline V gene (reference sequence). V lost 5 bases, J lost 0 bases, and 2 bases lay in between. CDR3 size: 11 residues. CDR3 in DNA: TGTGCCAGCAGCCCCTCCTACGAGCAGTACTTC. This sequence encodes CASSPSYEQYF.

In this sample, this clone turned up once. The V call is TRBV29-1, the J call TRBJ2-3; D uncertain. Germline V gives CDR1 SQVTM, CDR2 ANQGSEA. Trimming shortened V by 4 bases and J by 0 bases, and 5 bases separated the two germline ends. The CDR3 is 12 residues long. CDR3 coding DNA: TGCAGCGTTGTCATAAGCACAGATACGCAGTATTTT. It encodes CSVVISTDTQYF.

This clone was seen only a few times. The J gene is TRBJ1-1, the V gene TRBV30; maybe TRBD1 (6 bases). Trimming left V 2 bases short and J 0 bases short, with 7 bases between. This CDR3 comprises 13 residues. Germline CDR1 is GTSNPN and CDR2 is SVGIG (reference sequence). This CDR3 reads CAWSQGLNTEAFF. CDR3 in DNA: TGTGCCTGGAGTCAGGGGCTGAACACTGAAGCTTTCTTT.

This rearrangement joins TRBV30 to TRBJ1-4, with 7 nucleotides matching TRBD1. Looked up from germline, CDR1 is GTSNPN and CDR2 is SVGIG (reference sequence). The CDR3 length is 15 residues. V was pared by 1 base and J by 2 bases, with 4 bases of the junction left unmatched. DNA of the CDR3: TGTGCCTGGAGTGACAGGGGTGTGACTAATGAAAAACTGTTTTTT. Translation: CAWSDRGVTNEKLFF.

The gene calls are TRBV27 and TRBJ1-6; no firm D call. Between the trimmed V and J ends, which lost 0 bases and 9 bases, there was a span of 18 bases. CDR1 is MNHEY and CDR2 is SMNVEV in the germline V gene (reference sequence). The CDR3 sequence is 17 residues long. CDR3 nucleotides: TGTGCCAGCAGTTTATCGGGCCAGGACTATTGGTTTTCACCCCTCCACTTT. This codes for CASSLSGQDYWFSPLHF.

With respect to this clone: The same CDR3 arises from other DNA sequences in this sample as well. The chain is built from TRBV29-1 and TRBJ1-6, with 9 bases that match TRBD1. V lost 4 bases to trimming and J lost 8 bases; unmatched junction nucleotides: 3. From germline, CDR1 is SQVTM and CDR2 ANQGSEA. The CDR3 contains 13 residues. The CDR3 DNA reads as TGCAGCGTTGGGGACAGGGCAGATTCACCCCTCCACTTT. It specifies CSVGDRADSPLHF.

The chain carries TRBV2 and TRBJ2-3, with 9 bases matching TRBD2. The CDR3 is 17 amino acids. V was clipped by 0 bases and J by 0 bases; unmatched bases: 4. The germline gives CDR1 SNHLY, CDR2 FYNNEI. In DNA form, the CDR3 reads TGTGCCAGCAGTGAAGCGCGGCTAGCGGGGAGCACAGATACGCAGTATTTT. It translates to CASSEARLAGSTDTQYF.

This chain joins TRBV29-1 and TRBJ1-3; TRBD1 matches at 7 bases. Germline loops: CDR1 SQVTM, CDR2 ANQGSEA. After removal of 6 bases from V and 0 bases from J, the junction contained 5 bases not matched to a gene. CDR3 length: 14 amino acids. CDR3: CSVRQGVSGNTIYF. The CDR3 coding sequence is TGCAGCGTCCGACAGGGCGTCTCTGGAAACACCATATATTTT.

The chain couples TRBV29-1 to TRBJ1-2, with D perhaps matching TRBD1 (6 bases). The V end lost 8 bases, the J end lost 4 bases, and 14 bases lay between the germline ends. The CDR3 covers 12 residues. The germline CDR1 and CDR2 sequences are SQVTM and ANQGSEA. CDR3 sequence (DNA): TGCAGCACTGGGGGCCAAGGCTATGGCTACACCTTC. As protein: CSTGGQGYGYTF.

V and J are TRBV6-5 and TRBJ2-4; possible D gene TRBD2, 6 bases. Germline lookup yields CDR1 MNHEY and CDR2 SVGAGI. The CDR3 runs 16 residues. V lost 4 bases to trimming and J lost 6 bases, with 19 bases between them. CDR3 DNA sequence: TGTGCCAGCAGTTCCCAGGAGAGTAGCGGATTAAACATTCAGTACTTC. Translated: CASSSQESSGLNIQYF.

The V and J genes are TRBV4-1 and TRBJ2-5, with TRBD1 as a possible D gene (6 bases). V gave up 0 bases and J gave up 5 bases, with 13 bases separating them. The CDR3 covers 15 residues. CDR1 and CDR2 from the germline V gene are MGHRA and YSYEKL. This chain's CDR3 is CASSQDQGISETQYF. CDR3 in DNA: TGCGCCAGCAGCCAAGATCAGGGGATAAGCGAGACCCAGTACTTC.

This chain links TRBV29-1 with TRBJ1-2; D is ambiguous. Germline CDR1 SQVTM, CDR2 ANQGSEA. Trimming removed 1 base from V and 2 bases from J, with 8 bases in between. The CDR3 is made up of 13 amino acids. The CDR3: CSVEVTRNYGYTF. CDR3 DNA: TGCAGCGTTGAAGTGACAAGAAACTATGGCTACACCTTC. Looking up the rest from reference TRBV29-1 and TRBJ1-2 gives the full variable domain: SAVISQKPSRDICQRGTSLTIQCQVDSQVTMMFWYRQQPGQSLTLIATANQGSEATYESGFVIDKFPISRPNLTFSTLTVSNMSPEDSSIYLCSVEVTRNYGYTFGSGTRLTVV.

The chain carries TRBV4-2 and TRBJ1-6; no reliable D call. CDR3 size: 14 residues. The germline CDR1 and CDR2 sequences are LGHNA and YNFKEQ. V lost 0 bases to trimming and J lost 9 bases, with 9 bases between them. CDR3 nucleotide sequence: TGTGCCAGCAGCCAAGAAGGCTCGGTTTCACCCCTCCACTTT. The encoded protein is CASSQEGSVSPLHF.

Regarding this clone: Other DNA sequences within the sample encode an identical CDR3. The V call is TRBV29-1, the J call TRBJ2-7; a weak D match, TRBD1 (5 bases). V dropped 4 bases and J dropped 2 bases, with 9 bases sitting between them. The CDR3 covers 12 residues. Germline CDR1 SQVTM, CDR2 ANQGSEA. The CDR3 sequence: CSVGQGAYEQYF. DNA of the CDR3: TGCAGCGTTGGGCAGGGTGCCTACGAGCAGTACTTC.

Written as DNA, the CDR3 is TGCAGTGCTCCGCTTAGGGAGACCCAGTACTTC. It translates to CSAPLRETQYF. The rearrangement uses TRBV20-1 and TRBJ2-5, with D unresolved. This CDR3 is 11 amino acids long. Deletions cut 5 bases from V and 5 bases from J, with 9 bases between. The V gene's germline CDR1 is DFQATT and CDR2 SNEGSKA (reference sequence).